The 19 T cell receptor beta chains listed next were all sequenced from one sample in a study of blood T cell repertoires in COVID-19. Profiling relied on immunoSEQ multiplex PCR, and the TCRdb table lists in-frame clones only, not all of them. The sample includes about 150,000 clones, about 87% seen only once; the top ten take about 2.5%. Material: peripheral blood. The source is a human donor with COVID-19, enrolled during active disease. The donor label of this sample is uncertain.

The V and J genes are TRBV5-1 and TRBJ2-7; 8 nucleotides align to TRBD1. V shed 4 bases and J 4 bases; nucleotides not matched to a gene: 7. The CDR3 has 14 residues. Germline CDR1 is SGHRS and CDR2 is YFSETQ. CDR3 DNA sequence: TGCGCCAGCAGCATAGGACAGGGTGAATACGAGCAGTACTTC. Its translation is CASSIGQGEYEQYF.

V is TRBV3-1 (or the pseudogene TRBV3-2) and J is TRBJ2-7; D perhaps matches TRBD1 (6 bases). The CDR3 spans 13 residues. V dropped 4 bases and J dropped 5 bases, with 12 bases sitting between them. CDR1 is LGHDT and CDR2 is YNNKEL in the germline V gene (reference sequence). CDR3 sequence reads: CASSPPPGDEQYF. Written as DNA, the CDR3 is TGTGCCAGCAGCCCCCCCCCAGGGGACGAGCAGTACTTC.

The V call is TRBV25-1, the J call TRBJ2-7; D unresolved. Germline V gene sequence: CDR1 MGHDK, CDR2 SYGVNS. The ends were cut back, 2 bases at V and 3 bases at J, with 17 bases in the middle. The CDR3 is made up of 16 amino acids. CDR3 DNA: TGTGCCAGCAGTGAAACTGCCGGGTCTCTATTCTACGAGCAGTACTTC. It encodes CASSETAGSLFYEQYF.

The chain carries TRBV11-2 and TRBJ1-1; 9 nucleotides line up with TRBD1. V shed 5 bases and J 3 bases; nucleotides not matched to a gene: 4. The CDR3 totals 14 residues. Looked up from germline, CDR1 is SGHAT and CDR2 is FQNNGV. The CDR3 spells CASSKGQGDTEAFF. The CDR3 coding sequence is TGTGCCAGCAGCAAGGGACAGGGAGACACTGAAGCTTTCTTT.

DNA for the CDR3: TGTGCCAGTAGGTCCCTGGGAGGGAACGAGCAGTACTTC. Translated, it gives CASRSLGGNEQYF. The chain joins TRBV19 to TRBJ2-7; 7 positions agree with TRBD2. This CDR3 spans 13 amino acids. V shed 6 bases, J shed 5 bases, and the junction held 7 bases outside the gene matches. Germline V gene sequence: CDR1 LNHDA, CDR2 SQIVND (reference sequence).

The V call is TRBV5-1, the J call TRBJ1-3; 7 positions agree with TRBD1. Germline V gene sequence: CDR1 SGHRS, CDR2 YFSETQ. The junction had 6 bases not matched to a gene; V was cut back by 4 bases and J by 2 bases. The CDR3 totals 15 residues. The CDR3 spells CASSADREPGNTIYF. As DNA, the CDR3 is TGCGCCAGCAGCGCTGACAGGGAGCCTGGAAACACCATATATTTT.

The chain joins TRBV4-2 to TRBJ2-1; 9 bases fit TRBD1. Germline CDR1 reads LGHNA; CDR2 reads YNFKEQ. V lost 0 bases and J lost 1; bases outside the gene matches: 4. The CDR3 is made up of 17 amino acids. Here the CDR3 reads CASSQDQTGGSYNEQFF. CDR3 DNA: TGTGCCAGCAGCCAAGATCAGACAGGGGGGTCCTACAATGAGCAGTTCTTC.

The J gene is TRBJ2-2, the V gene TRBV2, with TRBD1 identical over 7 bases. Germline loops: CDR1 SNHLY, CDR2 FYNNEI. CDR3 length equals 15 residues. With 6 bases clipped from V and 0 bases from J, the junction kept 4 bases outside the gene matches. Written as DNA, the CDR3 is TGTGCCAGCAGCCGACAGGGCCCGAACACCGGGGAGCTGTTTTTT. It yields the protein CASSRQGPNTGELFF.

The rearrangement links TRBV18 to TRBJ1-3; no clear D gene. The V end was cut by 3 bases, the J end by 2 bases, with 14 bases between. The V gene's germline CDR1 is KGHSH and CDR2 LQKENI. This CDR3 contains 16 residues. The CDR3 protein is CASSPESGDTGNTIYF. The CDR3, as DNA: TGTGCCAGCTCACCGGAGTCCGGGGATACTGGAAACACCATATATTTT.

The chain joins TRBV10-3 to TRBJ2-7; possibly TRBD2 for D (5 bases). The germline V gene encodes CDR1 ENHRY and CDR2 SYGVKD. The CDR3 loop spans 14 amino acids. V lost 10 bases to trimming and J lost 0 bases, with 16 bases between them. CDR3 protein: CATWESFGSYEQYF. CDR3 in DNA: TGTGCCACCTGGGAGTCGTTCGGCTCCTACGAGCAGTACTTC.

This clone was counted between two and nine times. The J gene is TRBJ2-3, the V gene TRBV12-5, with TRBD1 matching 8 bases. Per germline, CDR1 LGHNT and CDR2 FRNRAP. The CDR3 sequence is 16 residues long. The trim removed 5 bases at V and 6 bases at J, leaving 13 bases unmatched. CDR3 nucleotides: TGTGCTAGTGGTCCCACAGGGGGGCAGGGTTTTGATACGCAGTATTTT. It translates to CASGPTGGQGFDTQYF.

The chain carries TRBV5-1 and TRBJ2-7, with 12 positions matching TRBD2. Trimming at V came to 3 bases and at J to 4 bases, leaving 5 bases not matched to a gene. From germline, CDR1 is SGHRS and CDR2 YFSETQ. This CDR3 contains 15 residues. DNA of the CDR3: TGCGCCAGCAGCTCTCTAGCGGGGGGGCGATACGAGCAGTACTTC. It encodes CASSSLAGGRYEQYF.

The V call is TRBV27, the J call TRBJ1-6; TRBD1 agrees at 8 bases. This CDR3 comprises 13 residues. V dropped 6 bases and J dropped 8; count of bases not matched to a gene: 3. Germline lookup yields CDR1 MNHEY and CDR2 SMNVEV (reference sequence). The CDR3 DNA reads as TGTGCCAGCAGAGGACAGGGTGATTCACCCCTCCACTTT. Protein: CASRGQGDSPLHF.

The chain carries TRBV3-1 (or the pseudogene TRBV3-2) and TRBJ2-1; TRBD1 might be the D (5 bases). Trimming removed 2 bases from V and 7 bases from J, with 12 bases in between. CDR3 length equals 14 residues. Germline V gives CDR1 LGHDT, CDR2 YNNKEL (reference sequence). The CDR3 nucleotides read TGTGCCAGCAGCCAAAGGAACAGGCGGAATGAGCAGTTCTTC. Translated: CASSQRNRRNEQFF.

The chain is built from TRBV2 and TRBJ2-7, with a possible D match to TRBD2 (6 bases). The CDR3 is 16 residues long. Trimming cost V 6 bases and J 0 bases, with 18 bases left between them. The germline V gene encodes CDR1 SNHLY and CDR2 FYNNEI. The CDR3, as DNA: TGTGCCAGCAGCGACCCTAGCGCCCACTACTCCTACGAGCAGTACTTC. The encoded protein is CASSDPSAHYSYEQYF.

This chain uses TRBV6-5 with TRBJ1-3; no clear D. CDR1 and CDR2 (germline): MNHEY, SVGAGI. V lost 0 bases, J lost 2 bases, and 5 bases lay in between. The CDR3 extends over 14 amino acids. The CDR3 loop reads CASSYSHPGNTIYF. The CDR3 DNA reads as TGTGCCAGCAGTTACTCACACCCTGGAAACACCATATATTTT.

The chain is built from TRBV9 and TRBJ2-5; D is perhaps TRBD1 (6 bases). This CDR3 contains 14 residues. Germline loops: CDR1 SGDLS, CDR2 YYNGEE. V was shortened by 0 bases and J by 9 bases, with 15 bases between the two germline ends. DNA for the CDR3: TGTGCCAGCAGCGTAGTATCACAGGGTGGGGCCCAGTACTTC. Translating it yields CASSVVSQGGAQYF.

The V and J genes are TRBV4-1 and TRBJ1-1; 8 bases are a match to TRBD1. This CDR3 spans 15 amino acids. From germline, CDR1 is MGHRA and CDR2 YSYEKL. The V and J ends lost 4 bases and 1 base, in that order; junction bases with no gene match: 5. CDR3 sequence reads: CASSPVDRANTEAFF. In DNA, the CDR3 is TGCGCCAGCAGCCCAGTGGACAGGGCGAACACTGAAGCTTTCTTT.

The chain joins TRBV27 to TRBJ1-1; maybe TRBD1 (6 bases). Germline V gives CDR1 MNHEY, CDR2 SMNVEV (reference sequence). Between the trimmed V and J ends, which lost 3 bases and 0 bases, there was a span of 11 bases. CDR3 length: 15 amino acids. The chain's CDR3 is CASSLLGHLNTEAFF. The CDR3 region has the DNA TGTGCCAGCAGTTTGCTGGGACATCTGAACACTGAAGCTTTCTTT.